Below, 9 T cell receptor beta chains from the same sample are listed, as sequenced in a study of T cells in Graves' hyperthyroidism and ophthalmopathy. RNA transcripts gave rise to amplified TCR beta CDR3 regions. The HTBI primer set drove a first-round RT-PCR of the TCR CDR3. TCRdb used MiXCR to reprocess the multiplex PCR reads, holding one entry per CDR3 protein. The table records around 760,000 distinct CDR3 sequences, under 45% of them present only once. Sequences were obtained from blood. The receptors derive from a woman aged 40-49 years with Graves' hyperthyroidism.

A single count supports this clonotype. The chain has TRBV5-1 and TRBJ2-2; D gene uncertain. This CDR3 is 15 amino acids long. V lost 0 bases, J lost 3 bases, and 9 bases lay in between. Germline lookup yields CDR1 SGHRS and CDR2 YFSETQ. This CDR3 reads CASSLAARDTGELFF. The CDR3 DNA reads as TGCGCCAGCAGCTTGGCCGCACGGGACACCGGGGAGCTGTTTTTT.

This clonotype was seen repeatedly, ten times or more. The chain employs TRBV9 and TRBJ1-4; TRBD1 matches 7 bases. CDR1 SGDLS and CDR2 YYNGEE come from the germline V gene. V lost 0 bases and J lost 0; bases outside the gene matches: 5. The CDR3 is made up of 17 amino acids. Here the CDR3 reads CASSVEGATATNEKLFF. The CDR3 DNA follows: TGTGCCAGCAGCGTAGAGGGGGCAACTGCAACTAATGAAAAACTGTTTTTT.

The rearrangement uses TRBV11-2 and TRBJ2-7; D may be TRBD1 or TRBD2 (6 bases each). With 5 bases removed from V and 2 bases from J, the gap between germline ends came to 13 bases. The CDR3 consists of 14 residues. CDR1 is SGHAT, CDR2 FQNNGV, per germline. The CDR3 nucleotides are TGTGCCAGCAGCGACGGGGGCCCTCCCTACGAGCAGTACTTC. It codes for CASSDGGPPYEQYF.

The chain joins TRBV4-3 to TRBJ2-7; no firm D call. Between the trimmed V and J ends, which lost 1 base and 5 bases, there was a span of 15 bases. This CDR3 is built from 15 residues. Looked up from germline, CDR1 is LGHNA and CDR2 is YSLEER. The CDR3 nucleotides read TGCGCCAGCAGCCAAGGTAGGATACCGACGGACGAGCAGTACTTC. As protein: CASSQGRIPTDEQYF.

The chain carries TRBV7-9 and TRBJ2-7; 9 bases match TRBD1. Germline-derived CDR1 and CDR2 are SEHNR and FQNEAQ (reference sequence). The CDR3 covers 16 residues. V trimming: 3 bases; J trimming: 5 bases; junction bases outside the gene matches: 11. The CDR3 bases are TGTGCCAGCAGCTTGATTCTGACGGGACAGGGCGACGAGCAGTACTTC. Translation: CASSLILTGQGDEQYF. Using reference TRBV7-9 and TRBJ2-7 for the parts outside the CDR3, the full variable domain is DTGVSQNPRHKITKRGQNVTFRCDPISEHNRLYWYRQTLGQGPEFLTYFQNEAQLEKSRLLSDRFSAERPKGSFSTLEIQRTEQGDSAMYLCASSLILTGQGDEQYFGPGTRLTVT.

The V gene is TRBV6-6, the J gene TRBJ1-1; the D gene is possibly TRBD1 (5 bases). CDR1 and CDR2 (germline): MNHNY, SVGAGI (reference sequence). This CDR3 contains 14 residues. V shed 11 bases and J shed 0 bases, with 16 bases lying between them. The CDR3 DNA sequence: TGTGCCGAAGCTTCGGGGCAGCTGAACACTGAAGCTTTCTTT. Its protein product is CAEASGQLNTEAFF.

The V gene is TRBV20-1, the J gene TRBJ2-7; D may be TRBD1 or TRBD2 (7 bases each). Germline V CDR1 and CDR2: DFQATT, SNEGSKA (reference sequence). The CDR3 sequence is 16 residues long. V shed 6 bases and J shed 3 bases, with 24 bases lying between them. Written as DNA, the CDR3 is TGCAGTGCCGTACCCCAGGGGGGGGGATTTTACTACGAGCAGTACTTC. It yields the protein CSAVPQGGGFYYEQYF.

The genes are TRBV5-1 and TRBJ1-1; D gene uncertain. Trimming took off 4 bases at V and 4 bases at J, with 14 bases between the two ends. There are 14 residues in the CDR3. CDR1 SGHRS and CDR2 YFSETQ come from the germline V gene. DNA of the CDR3: TGCGCCAGCAGCCCTCTTCTAGGTAGCACTGAAGCTTTCTTT. It specifies CASSPLLGSTEAFF.

This clonotype has a handful of counts. The gene calls are TRBV7-2 and TRBJ1-2; D uncertain. Germline CDR1 SGHTA, CDR2 FQGNSA. This CDR3 contains 14 residues. Trimming pared 3 bases from V and 3 bases from J, leaving 11 bases between. The CDR3 DNA reads as TGTGCCAGCAGCTTGGTGACGGAATACTATGGCTACACCTTC. Translated: CASSLVTEYYGYTF.